These 9 T cell receptor beta chains were sequenced from one sample in a study of blood T cell repertoires in COVID-19 (TCRdb year 2020). The library was obtained by the immunoSEQ multiplex PCR assay. Imported from immuneACCESS, the table was reduced by TCRdb to in-frame sequences with V and J called. These copies leave out some clones; in studies compared against another copy, an unresolved V gene accounts for under half, and the cause of the remainder is not known. Recorded for this sample are approximately 110,000 clones; approximately 78% of them occurred a single time. The ten most abundant clones make up approximately 15% of the sample. The sample consisted of peripheral blood. The receptors originated from a woman over 75 with acute or convalescent COVID-19.

The genes are TRBV28 and TRBJ2-7; D call uncertain. The CDR3 has 13 residues. Trimming cost V 2 bases and J 5 bases, with 10 bases left between them. Germline CDR1 and CDR2: MDHEN and SYDVKM. This chain's CDR3 is CASSLPRSNEQYF. In DNA, the CDR3 is TGTGCCAGCAGTTTACCTAGATCGAACGAGCAGTACTTC. Full variable domain (missing parts from reference TRBV28 and TRBJ2-7): DVKVTQSSRYLVKRTGEKVFLECVQDMDHENMFWYRQDPGLGLRLIYFSYDVKMKEKGDIPEGYSVSREKKERFSLILESASTNQTSMYLCASSLPRSNEQYFGPGTRLTVT.

The chain uses TRBV5-1 and TRBJ2-7, with 12 positions matching TRBD1. The CDR3 runs to 16 residues. J lost 5 bases, V lost 3 bases, and 9 bases had no gene match. Germline V gene sequence: CDR1 SGHRS, CDR2 YFSETQ. The CDR3 is CASSSSWGQGADEQYV. The CDR3 region has the DNA TGCGCCAGCAGCTCGTCCTGGGGACAGGGGGCTGACGAGCAGTACGTC.

The chain recombines TRBV7-2 with TRBJ2-2, with a possible D match to TRBD1 (5 bases). CDR1 and CDR2 from the germline V gene are SGHTA and FQGNSA. V was trimmed by 4 bases and J by 0 bases, leaving 12 bases between them. The length of the CDR3 is 16 residues. In DNA, the CDR3 is TGTGCCAGCAGCTCTCGTAGGGGATCGAACACCGGGGAGCTGTTTTTT. Amino acids: CASSSRRGSNTGELFF.

The rearrangement uses TRBV28 and TRBJ1-2; perhaps TRBD1 as D (6 bases). The V and J ends lost 4 bases and 5 bases respectively, with 14 bases between them. CDR1 MDHEN and CDR2 SYDVKM come from the germline V gene. This CDR3 is 14 amino acids long. In nucleotides, the CDR3 is TGTGCCAGCAGTTCTATCAGGGGTAGTTATGGCTACACCTTC. Its protein product is CASSSIRGSYGYTF.

This rearrangement joins TRBV4-1 to TRBJ1-1; possibly TRBD1 for D (6 bases). The CDR3 runs 14 residues. The V gene lost 0 bases and the J gene lost 3 bases, with 8 bases spanning the gap. CDR1 MGHRA and CDR2 YSYEKL come from the germline V gene. CDR3 region: CASSQEGAYTEAFF. CDR3 DNA sequence: TGCGCCAGCAGCCAAGAGGGGGCCTACACTGAAGCTTTCTTT.

V and J are TRBV6-5 and TRBJ1-6; D uncertain. This CDR3 is built from 14 residues. Germline CDR1 reads MNHEY; CDR2 reads SVGAGI. Trimming removed 5 bases at V and 7 bases at J, with 12 bases between. DNA of the CDR3: TGTGCCAGCAGTACCCGGCGGGGAAATTCACCCCTCCACTTT. It yields the protein CASSTRRGNSPLHF.

The V call is TRBV5-1, the J call TRBJ2-1; 7 positions agree with TRBD2. The CDR3 sequence is 16 residues long. V lost 2 bases, J lost 3 bases, and 8 bases stayed unmatched. The germline gives CDR1 SGHRS, CDR2 YFSETQ. The CDR3 DNA is TGCGCCAGCAGCTTTCTAAGTAGCGGGTTCTACAATGAGCAGTTCTTC. Its protein is CASSFLSSGFYNEQFF.

This chain connects TRBV15 to TRBJ2-3; 8 bases agree with TRBD1. J was trimmed by 2 bases and V by 0 bases; bases with no gene match: 7. The V gene's germline CDR1 is LNHNV and CDR2 YYDKDF (reference sequence). CDR3 length: 17 amino acids. DNA of the CDR3: TGTGCCACCAGCAGAGATAAGAGGCAGGGGGCCACAGATACGCAGTATTTT. Protein sequence: CATSRDKRQGATDTQYF.

In this sample, this clone turned up a few times. The rearrangement joins TRBV28 to TRBJ1-5, with 9 bases identical to TRBD1. The V and J ends lost 3 bases and 5 bases, in that order; junction bases with no gene match: 2. CDR3 length equals 14 residues. Germline V gives CDR1 MDHEN, CDR2 SYDVKM. The CDR3 nucleotides read TGTGCCAGCAGTTTTCACAGGGGGCATCAGCCCCAGCATTTT. It encodes CASSFHRGHQPQHF.